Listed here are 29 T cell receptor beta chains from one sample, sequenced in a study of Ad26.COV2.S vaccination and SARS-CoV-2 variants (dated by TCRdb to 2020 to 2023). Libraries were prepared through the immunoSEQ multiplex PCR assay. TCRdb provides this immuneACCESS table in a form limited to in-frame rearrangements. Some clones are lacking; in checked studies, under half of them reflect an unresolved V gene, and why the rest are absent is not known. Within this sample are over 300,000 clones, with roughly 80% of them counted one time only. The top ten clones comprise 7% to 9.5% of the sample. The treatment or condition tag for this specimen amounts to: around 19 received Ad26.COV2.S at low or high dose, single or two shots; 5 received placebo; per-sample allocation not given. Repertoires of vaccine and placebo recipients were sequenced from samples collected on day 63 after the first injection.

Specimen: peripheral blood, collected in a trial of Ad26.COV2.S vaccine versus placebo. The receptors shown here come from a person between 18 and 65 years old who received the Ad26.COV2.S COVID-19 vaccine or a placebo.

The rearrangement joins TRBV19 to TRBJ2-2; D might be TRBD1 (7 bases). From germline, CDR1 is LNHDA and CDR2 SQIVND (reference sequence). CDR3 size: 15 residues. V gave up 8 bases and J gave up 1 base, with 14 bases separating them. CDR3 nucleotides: TGTGCCAGTCAGGGGGGAGATCTGAACACCGGGGAGCTGTTTTTT. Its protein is CASQGGDLNTGELFF.

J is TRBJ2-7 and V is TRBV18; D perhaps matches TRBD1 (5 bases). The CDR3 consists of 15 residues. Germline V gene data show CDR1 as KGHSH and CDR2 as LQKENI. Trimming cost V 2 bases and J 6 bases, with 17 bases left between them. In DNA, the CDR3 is TGTGCCAGCTCACCAAGTCAGGACATTCCTTCCGAGCAGTACTTC. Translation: CASSPSQDIPSEQYF.

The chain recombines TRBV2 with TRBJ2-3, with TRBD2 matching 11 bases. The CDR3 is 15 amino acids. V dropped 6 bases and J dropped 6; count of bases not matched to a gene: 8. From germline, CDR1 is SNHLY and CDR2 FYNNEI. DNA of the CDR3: TGTGCCAGCAGAGTAGCGGGGGGGAGGGTGGATACGCAGTATTTT. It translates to CASRVAGGRVDTQYF.

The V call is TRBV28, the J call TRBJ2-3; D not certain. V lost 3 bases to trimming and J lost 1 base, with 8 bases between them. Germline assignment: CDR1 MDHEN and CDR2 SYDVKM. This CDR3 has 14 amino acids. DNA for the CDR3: TGTGCCAGCAGTTTCGGTACAGGCACAGATACGCAGTATTTT. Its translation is CASSFGTGTDTQYF.

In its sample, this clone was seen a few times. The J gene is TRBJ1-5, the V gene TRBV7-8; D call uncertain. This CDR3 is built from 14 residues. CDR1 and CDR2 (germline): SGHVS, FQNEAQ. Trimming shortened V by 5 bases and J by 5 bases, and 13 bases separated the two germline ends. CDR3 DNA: TGTGCCAGCAGCCGGGCCCGTGGGGATCAGCCCCAGCATTTT. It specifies CASSRARGDQPQHF.

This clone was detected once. DNA for the CDR3: TGCAGTGCTAGACTAAGGGGGGAGCAGTACTTC. Translated, it gives CSARLRGEQYF. The chain employs TRBV20-1 and TRBJ2-7; TRBD1 might be the D (6 bases). This CDR3 region has 11 residues. Per germline, CDR1 DFQATT and CDR2 SNEGSKA (reference sequence). Trimming took 2 bases from V and 7 from J, leaving 9 bases between them.

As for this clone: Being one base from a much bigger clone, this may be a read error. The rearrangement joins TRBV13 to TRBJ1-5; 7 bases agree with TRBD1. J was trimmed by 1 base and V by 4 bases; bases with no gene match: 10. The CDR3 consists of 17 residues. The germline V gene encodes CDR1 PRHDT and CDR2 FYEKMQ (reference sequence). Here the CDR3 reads CASSSTGEGESNQPQHF. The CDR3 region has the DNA TGTGCCAGCAGCTCTACAGGGGAGGGGGAGAGCAATCAGCCCCAGCATTTT.

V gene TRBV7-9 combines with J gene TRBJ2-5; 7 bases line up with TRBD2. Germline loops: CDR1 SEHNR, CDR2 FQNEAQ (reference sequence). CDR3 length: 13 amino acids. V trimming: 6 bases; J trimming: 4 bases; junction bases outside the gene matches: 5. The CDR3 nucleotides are TGTGCCAGCAGGTCAGCGGGAACAGAGACCCAGTACTTC. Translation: CASRSAGTETQYF.

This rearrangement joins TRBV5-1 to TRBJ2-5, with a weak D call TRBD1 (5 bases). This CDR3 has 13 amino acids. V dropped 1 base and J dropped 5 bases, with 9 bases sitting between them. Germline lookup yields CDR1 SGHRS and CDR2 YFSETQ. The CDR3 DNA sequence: TGCGCCAGCAGCTTGTCAGGGTTGGAGACCCAGTACTTC. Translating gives CASSLSGLETQYF.

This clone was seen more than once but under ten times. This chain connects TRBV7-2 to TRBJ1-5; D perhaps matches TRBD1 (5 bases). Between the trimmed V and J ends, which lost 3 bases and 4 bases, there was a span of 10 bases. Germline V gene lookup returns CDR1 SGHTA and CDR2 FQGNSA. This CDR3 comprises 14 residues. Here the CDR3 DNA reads TGTGCCAGCAGCTTCCGGGACGTTAATCAGCCCCAGCATTTT. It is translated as CASSFRDVNQPQHF. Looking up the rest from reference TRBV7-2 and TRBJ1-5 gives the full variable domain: GAGVSQSPSNKVTEKGKDVELRCDPISGHTALYWYRQSLGQGLEFLIYFQGNSAPDKSGLPSDRFSAERTGGSVSTLTIQRTQQEDSAVYLCASSFRDVNQPQHFGDGTRLSIL.

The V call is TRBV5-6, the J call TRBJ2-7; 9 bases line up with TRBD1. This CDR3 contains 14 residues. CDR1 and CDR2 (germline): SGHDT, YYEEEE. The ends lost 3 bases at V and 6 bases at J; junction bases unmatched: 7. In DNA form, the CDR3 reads TGTGCCAGCAGCTACGGGACAGGGACCAGCGAGCAGTACTTC. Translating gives CASSYGTGTSEQYF.

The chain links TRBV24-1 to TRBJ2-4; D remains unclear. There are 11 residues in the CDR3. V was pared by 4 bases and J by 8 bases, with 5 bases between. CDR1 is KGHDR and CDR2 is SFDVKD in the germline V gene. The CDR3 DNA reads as TGTGCCACCAGTGACCCAGACATTCAGTACTTC. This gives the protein CATSDPDIQYF.

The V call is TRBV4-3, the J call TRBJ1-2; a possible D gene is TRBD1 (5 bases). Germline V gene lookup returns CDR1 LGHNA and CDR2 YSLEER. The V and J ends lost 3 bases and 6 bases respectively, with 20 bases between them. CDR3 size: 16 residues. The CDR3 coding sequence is TGCGCCAGCAGCCACCTAGAGGGGCGTAAGTTTCATGGCTACACCTTC. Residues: CASSHLEGRKFHGYTF.

CDR3 residues: CASSFDRRQTYRGYGYTF. CDR3 sequence (DNA): TGTGCCAGCAGCTTCGACAGGAGACAAACCTACAGGGGCTATGGCTACACCTTC. This sequence joins TRBV11-3 and TRBJ1-2, with 7 bases lining up with TRBD1. The CDR3 has 18 amino acids. Germline V gene data show CDR1 as SGHNT and CDR2 as YENEEA. The junction had 17 bases not matched to a gene; V was cut back by 3 bases and J by 4 bases.

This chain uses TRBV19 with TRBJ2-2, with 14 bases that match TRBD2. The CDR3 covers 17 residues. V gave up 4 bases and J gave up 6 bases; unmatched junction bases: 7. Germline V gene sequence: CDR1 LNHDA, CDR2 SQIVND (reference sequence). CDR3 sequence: CASSTSTSGRGSGELFF. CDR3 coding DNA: TGTGCCAGTAGTACGTCGACTAGCGGGAGGGGATCCGGGGAGCTGTTTTTT.

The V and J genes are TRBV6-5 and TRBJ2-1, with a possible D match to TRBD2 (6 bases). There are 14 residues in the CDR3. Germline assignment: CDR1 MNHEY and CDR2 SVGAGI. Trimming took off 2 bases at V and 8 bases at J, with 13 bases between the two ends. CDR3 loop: CASSYGTGGYEQFF. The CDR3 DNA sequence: TGTGCCAGCAGTTACGGGACTGGAGGGTATGAGCAGTTCTTC.

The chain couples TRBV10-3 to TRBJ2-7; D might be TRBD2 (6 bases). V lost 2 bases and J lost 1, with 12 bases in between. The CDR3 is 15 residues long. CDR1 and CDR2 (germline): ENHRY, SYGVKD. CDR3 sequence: CAISEEWRDSYEQYF. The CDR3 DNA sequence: TGTGCCATCAGTGAGGAATGGAGGGATTCCTACGAGCAGTACTTC.

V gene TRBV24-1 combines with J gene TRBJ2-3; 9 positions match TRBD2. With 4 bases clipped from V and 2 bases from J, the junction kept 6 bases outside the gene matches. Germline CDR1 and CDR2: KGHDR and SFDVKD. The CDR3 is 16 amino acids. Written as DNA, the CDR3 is TGTGCCACCAGTGACACGACTAGCGGAAACACAGATACGCAGTATTTT. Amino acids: CATSDTTSGNTDTQYF.

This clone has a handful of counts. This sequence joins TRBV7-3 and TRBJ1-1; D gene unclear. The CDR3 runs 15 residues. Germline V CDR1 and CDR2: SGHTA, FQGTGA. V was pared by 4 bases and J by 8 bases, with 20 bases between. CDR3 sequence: CASSSQTSTLGEAFF. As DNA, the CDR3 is TGTGCCAGCAGCTCCCAGACATCAACCCTGGGGGAAGCTTTCTTT.

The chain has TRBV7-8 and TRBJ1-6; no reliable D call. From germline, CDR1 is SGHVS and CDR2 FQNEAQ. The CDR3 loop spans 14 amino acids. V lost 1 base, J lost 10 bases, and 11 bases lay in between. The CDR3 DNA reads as TGTGCCAGCAGCTTAGTATCACAGCTATCACCCCTCCACTTT. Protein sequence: CASSLVSQLSPLHF.

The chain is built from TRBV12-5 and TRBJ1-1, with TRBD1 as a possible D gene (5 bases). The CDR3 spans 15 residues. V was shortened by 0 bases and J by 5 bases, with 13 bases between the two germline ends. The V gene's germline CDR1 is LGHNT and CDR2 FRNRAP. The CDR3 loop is CASGLVLGTGTEAFF. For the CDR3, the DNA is TGTGCTAGTGGTTTGGTACTAGGGACGGGAACTGAAGCTTTCTTT.

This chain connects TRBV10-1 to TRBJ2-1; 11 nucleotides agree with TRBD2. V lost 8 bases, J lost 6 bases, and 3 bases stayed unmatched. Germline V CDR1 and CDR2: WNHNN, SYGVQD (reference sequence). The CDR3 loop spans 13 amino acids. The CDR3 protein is CASGLAGGNEQFF. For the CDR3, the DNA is TGCGCCAGCGGGCTAGCGGGAGGCAATGAGCAGTTCTTC.

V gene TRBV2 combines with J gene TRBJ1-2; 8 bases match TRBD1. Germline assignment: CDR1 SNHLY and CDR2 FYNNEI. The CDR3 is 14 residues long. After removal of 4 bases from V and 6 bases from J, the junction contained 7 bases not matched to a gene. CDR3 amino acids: CASSVRLQGDGYTF. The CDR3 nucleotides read TGTGCCAGCAGTGTGCGCCTACAGGGGGATGGCTACACCTTC.

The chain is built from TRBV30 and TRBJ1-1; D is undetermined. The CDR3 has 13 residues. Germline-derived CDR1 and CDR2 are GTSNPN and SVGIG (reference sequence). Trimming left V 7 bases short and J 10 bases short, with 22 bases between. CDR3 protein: CASNRAGLGGAFF. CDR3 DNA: TGTGCCTCGAACCGGGCTGGGCTGGGCGGAGCTTTCTTT. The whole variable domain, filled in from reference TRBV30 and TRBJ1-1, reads SQTIHQWPATLVQPVGSPLSLECTVEGTSNPNLYWYRQAAGRGLQLLFYSVGIGQISSEVPQNLSASRPQDRQFILSSKKLLLSDSGFYLCASNRAGLGGAFFGQGTRLTVV.

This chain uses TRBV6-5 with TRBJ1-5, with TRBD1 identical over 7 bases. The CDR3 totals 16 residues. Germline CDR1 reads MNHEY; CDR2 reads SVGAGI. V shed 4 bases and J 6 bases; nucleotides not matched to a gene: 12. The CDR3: CASSSSAGGSSQPQHF. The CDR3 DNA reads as TGTGCCAGCAGTTCCTCGGCAGGGGGTTCCAGTCAGCCCCAGCATTTT.

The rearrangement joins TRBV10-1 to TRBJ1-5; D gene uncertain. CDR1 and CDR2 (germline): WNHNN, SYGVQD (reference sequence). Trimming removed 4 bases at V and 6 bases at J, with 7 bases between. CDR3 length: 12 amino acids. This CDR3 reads CASSVRGQPQHF. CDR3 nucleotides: TGCGCCAGCAGTGTACGGGGTCAGCCCCAGCATTTT.

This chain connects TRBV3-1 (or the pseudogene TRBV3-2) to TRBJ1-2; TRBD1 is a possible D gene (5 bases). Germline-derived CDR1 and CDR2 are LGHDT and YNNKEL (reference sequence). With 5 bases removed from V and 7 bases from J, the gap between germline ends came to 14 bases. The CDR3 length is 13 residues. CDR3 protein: CASSVTVSGGYTF. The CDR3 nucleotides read TGTGCCAGCAGCGTGACAGTCTCTGGTGGCTACACCTTC.

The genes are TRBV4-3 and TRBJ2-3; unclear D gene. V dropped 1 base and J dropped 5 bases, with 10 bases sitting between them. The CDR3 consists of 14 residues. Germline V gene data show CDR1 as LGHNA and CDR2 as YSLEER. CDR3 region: CASSQALAVDTQYF. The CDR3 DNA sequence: TGCGCCAGCAGCCAAGCGTTAGCAGTAGATACGCAGTATTTT.

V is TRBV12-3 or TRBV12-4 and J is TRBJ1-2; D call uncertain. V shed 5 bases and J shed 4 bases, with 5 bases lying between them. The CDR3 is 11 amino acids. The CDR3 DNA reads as TGTGCCAGCAGTGGTCTCTATGGCTACACCTTC. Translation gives CASSGLYGYTF.